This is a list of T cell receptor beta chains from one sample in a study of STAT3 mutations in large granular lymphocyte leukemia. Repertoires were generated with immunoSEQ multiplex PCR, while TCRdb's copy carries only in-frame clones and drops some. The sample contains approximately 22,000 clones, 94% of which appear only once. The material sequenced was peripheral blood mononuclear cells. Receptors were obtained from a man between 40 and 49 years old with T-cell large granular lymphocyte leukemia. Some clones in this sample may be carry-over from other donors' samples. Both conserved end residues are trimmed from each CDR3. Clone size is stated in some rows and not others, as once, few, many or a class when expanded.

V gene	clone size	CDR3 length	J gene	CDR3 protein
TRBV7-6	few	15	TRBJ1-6	ASSSGLGGASNSPLH
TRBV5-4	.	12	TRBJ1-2	ASSFQGVSYGYT
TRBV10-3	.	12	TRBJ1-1	ATAPGGGDTEAF
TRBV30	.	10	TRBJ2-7	AWGGQGRWQY
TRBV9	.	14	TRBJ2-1	ASSVAPGQGTNEQF
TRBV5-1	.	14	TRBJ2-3	ASSLGGTRGTDTQY
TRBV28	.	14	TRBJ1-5	ASSLLTGGSNQPQH
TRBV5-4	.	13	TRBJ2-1	ASSPWGEGGNEQF
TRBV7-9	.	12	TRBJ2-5	ASSLDGGQETQY
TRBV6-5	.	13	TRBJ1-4	ASRPQGSTNEKLF
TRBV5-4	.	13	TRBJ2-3	ASSLGGGSTDTQY
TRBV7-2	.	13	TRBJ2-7	ASSLQGQRIYEQY
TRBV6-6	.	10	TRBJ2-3	ASSYTADTQY
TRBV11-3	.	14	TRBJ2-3	ASSYGLAGGHETQY
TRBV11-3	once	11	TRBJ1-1	ASSLEGNTEAF
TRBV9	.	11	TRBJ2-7	ASSAPSMGEQY
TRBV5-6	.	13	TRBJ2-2	ASRLRTSNTGELF
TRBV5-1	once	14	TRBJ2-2	ASSPWTGERTGELF
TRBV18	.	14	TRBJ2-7	ASSGRGSDSSYEQY
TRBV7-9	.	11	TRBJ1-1	ASRLDREAEAF
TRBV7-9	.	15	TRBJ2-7	ASSLAPLWDNFYEQY
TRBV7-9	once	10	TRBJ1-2	ASSKEDLWGT
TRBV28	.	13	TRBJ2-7	ASSLTGTDDYEQY
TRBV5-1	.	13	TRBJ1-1	ASSLYPGAVTEAF
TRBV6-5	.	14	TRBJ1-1	ASSYPGPSGNTEAF
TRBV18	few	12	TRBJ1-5	ASSPAGGNQPQH
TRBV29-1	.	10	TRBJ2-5	SVAGVGETQY
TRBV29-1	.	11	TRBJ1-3	SAVGTLGNTIY
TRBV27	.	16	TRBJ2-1	ASSSAGGLDVLYNEQF
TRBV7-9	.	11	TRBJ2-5	ASSPRTVGAQY
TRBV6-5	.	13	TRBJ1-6	ASTFKGGGGSPLH
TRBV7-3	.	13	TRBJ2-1	ASSLGQGKNNEQF
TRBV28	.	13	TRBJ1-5	ASNSGQTLFQPQH
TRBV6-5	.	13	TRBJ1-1	ASSRDRGYGTEAF
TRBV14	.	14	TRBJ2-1	ASSQDQGRSYNEQF
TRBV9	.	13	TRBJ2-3	ASSVLQGYTDTQY
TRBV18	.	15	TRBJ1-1	ASSGGREGRGNTEAF